This T cell receptor (beta chain) was identified in a study of beta chain features in type 1 diabetes. From germline, CDR1 is LNHNV and CDR2 YYDKDF (reference sequence). The CDR3 length is 16 residues. Trimming removed 2 bases from V and 12 bases from J; junction bases left unmatched: 16. Of the isolated RNA, all was reverse transcribed, and so the sequenced material was expressed TCRB transcripts. Only in-frame clones appear in the TCRdb table, and some are missing; sequencing was by immunoSEQ multiplex PCR. The sample has 900,000 or so clones; about a sixth are singletons. Sequenced: naive CD4+ T cells from blood. This chain uses TRBV15 with TRBJ2-1; 7 nucleotides line up with TRBD1. The clonotype was recovered from a woman younger than 30 in good health. The CDR3, as DNA: TGTGCCACCAGCAGACAGGGGGATCCCATAGGAACGAGGCAGTTCTTC. Protein: CATSRQGDPIGTRQFF.